The source of this T cell receptor beta chain is a study of lymphopenia after photon versus proton radiotherapy. Only in-frame clones appear in the TCRdb table, and some are missing; sequencing was by immunoSEQ multiplex PCR. The sample holds some 64,000 clones; around 87% are singletons and the top ten take roughly 13%. Trimming left V 5 bases short and J 2 bases short, with 19 bases between. The V gene's germline CDR1 is SGHTA and CDR2 FQGTGA. The CDR3 has 17 amino acids. The clonotype was recovered from an elderly man with esophageal cancer. The specimen was peripheral blood, collected from a patient treated with proton-based radiotherapy. The chain combines TRBV7-3 with TRBJ2-1, with D possibly being TRBD2 (7 bases). The CDR3: CASSPGGSGGPYNEQFF. The CDR3 region has the DNA TGTGCCAGCAGCCCAGGAGGGTCGGGGGGCCCCTACAATGAGCAGTTCTTC.